A selection of T cell receptor beta chains follows, all from one sample in a study of blood T cell repertoires in COVID-19. Clones were sequenced by immunoSEQ multiplex PCR, and TCRdb holds only the in-frame ones, with some missing. Here the sample spans fewer than 95,000 clones, about 89% being singletons. What was sequenced was peripheral blood. All receptors come from a man aged 45-65 years with acute or convalescent COVID-19. Both conserved end residues are trimmed from each CDR3. D genes are given only for firm matches.

d_gene	v_gene	j_gene	CDR3aa
NA	TRBV28	TRBJ1-2	AILEGGAKDYGYT
NA	TRBV6-5	TRBJ1-3	ASSKTEFSGNTIY
NA	TRBV10-3	TRBJ1-6	AISEGGGYSPLH
NA	TRBV6-5	TRBJ2-3	ASSYRPPGFADTQY
NA	TRBV4-2	TRBJ1-2	ASSQDRGNNYGYT
TRBD2	TRBV30	TRBJ2-5	AWNAGGQETQY
NA	TRBV27	TRBJ2-3	ASSSRIPSTDTQY
NA	TRBV3-1/TRBV3-2	TRBJ1-6	ASSQDSGGSNSPLH
TRBD2	TRBV18	TRBJ2-1	ASSPPGLAGGSYNEQF
TRBD2	TRBV4-2	TRBJ2-3	ASSLSGGNTDTQY
TRBD2	TRBV9	TRBJ2-5	ASSVSSGGFGTQY
TRBD2	TRBV30	TRBJ2-7	ACGGSSYEQY
TRBD1	TRBV5-6	TRBJ1-6	ASSLRQGSLH
NA	TRBV5-1	TRBJ1-1	ASSPGGERAF
TRBD1	TRBV5-4	TRBJ1-4	ASSVGGTGREKLF
NA	TRBV5-1	TRBJ2-2	ASSSDRTARELF
NA	TRBV16	TRBJ2-3	ASSQSLSRISTDTQY
NA	TRBV6-5	TRBJ2-7	ASKGQTYAYEQY
NA	TRBV9	TRBJ2-2	ASSVIADNTGELF
NA	TRBV28	TRBJ1-2	ASSREDSPYGYT
NA	TRBV19	TRBJ2-5	ASSYRERETQY
NA	TRBV19	TRBJ1-3	ASWRGSGNTIY
NA	TRBV30	TRBJ1-2	AYRDYYGYT
TRBD1	TRBV19	TRBJ1-2	ASSFDRGDGYT
TRBD2	TRBV7-8	TRBJ2-5	ASSLALVGGVQETQY
NA	TRBV18	TRBJ1-1	ASSPQGGTEAF
NA	TRBV5-6	TRBJ1-1	ASSPSGYGTEAF
TRBD2	TRBV5-1	TRBJ2-3	ASSLAGTDTQY
TRBD1	TRBV9	TRBJ1-2	ASSVGQGDGGYT
NA	TRBV10-3	TRBJ1-5	AMSQTNSNQPQH
NA	TRBV5-1	TRBJ1-1	ASSQDSLNTEAF
TRBD2	TRBV3-1/TRBV3-2	TRBJ2-7	ASSPLGGAGYEQY
NA	TRBV21-1	TRBJ1-1	ASGLVPLNTEAF
TRBD1	TRBV5-1	TRBJ2-3	ASMVSGGYTDTQY
NA	TRBV29-1	TRBJ2-1	SVEEEPRGRV
TRBD2	TRBV7-9	TRBJ2-3	ASSAPGLVTDTQY
TRBD2	TRBV4-1	TRBJ2-3	ASSQGGLAGGTDTQY
NA	TRBV5-6	TRBJ1-5	ASSRDRNQPQH
NA	TRBV5-1	TRBJ2-3	ASSLNPGRTDTQY
NA	TRBV20-1	TRBJ2-1	SASGLYNEQF
NA	TRBV7-9	TRBJ2-7	ASSLVSGPYEQY
NA	TRBV2	TRBJ2-2	ASIFSRVNTGELF
NA	TRBV7-8	TRBJ1-1	ASSRGQGGTEAF
NA	TRBV6-5	TRBJ2-3	ASSLTRTGTDTQY
NA	TRBV19	TRBJ1-5	ASSWGGQFGNQPQH
TRBD1	TRBV5-8	TRBJ1-2	ASSRGQGAYGYT
NA	TRBV6-5	TRBJ1-1	ASRKEQNTEAF
TRBD1	TRBV4-1	TRBJ1-4	ASSQDRNRGGEKLF
NA	TRBV29-1	TRBJ2-2	SVEGGSGELF
NA	TRBV12-3/TRBV12-4	TRBJ1-5	ASSLQTVQPQH
NA	TRBV5-1	TRBJ2-5	ASSLEERIKETQY
TRBD1	TRBV5-1	TRBJ1-1	ASGALTGGTEAF
TRBD2	TRBV9	TRBJ2-5	ASSPNLAGGLGTQY
TRBD2	TRBV5-1	TRBJ2-5	ASSREAGKETQY